This TCR beta chain was sequenced for a study of blood T cell repertoires in COVID-19. In the study overall: Sample material is recorded as cDNA or gDNA derived from T cells, B-cell-depleted T cells, or PBMCs.

The V end was cut by 4 bases, the J end by 4 bases, with 17 bases between. The CDR3 is made up of 15 amino acids. Germline loops: CDR1 SGHDN, CDR2 FVKESK. Profiling relied on immunoSEQ multiplex PCR, and the TCRdb table lists in-frame clones only, not all of them. The sample lists 110,000 to 150,000 clones, 80% to 85% seen once, with about 4% in the top ten. The TCR was taken from a woman older than 75 with acute or convalescent COVID-19. The chain is built from TRBV14 and TRBJ2-7; a weak D match, TRBD1 (6 bases). The sequenced material came from peripheral blood. CDR3 nucleotides: TGTGCCAGCAGCCCCGAGGATTGGGGGCAATACGAGCAGTACTTC. It codes for CASSPEDWGQYEQYF. Together with reference TRBV14 and TRBJ2-7, the CDR3 gives the full variable domain: EAGVTQFPSHSVIEKGQTVTLRCDPISGHDNLYWYRRVMGKEIKFLLHFVKESKQDESGMPNNRFLAERTGGTYSTLKVQPAELEDSGVYFCASSPEDWGQYEQYFGPGTRLTVT.